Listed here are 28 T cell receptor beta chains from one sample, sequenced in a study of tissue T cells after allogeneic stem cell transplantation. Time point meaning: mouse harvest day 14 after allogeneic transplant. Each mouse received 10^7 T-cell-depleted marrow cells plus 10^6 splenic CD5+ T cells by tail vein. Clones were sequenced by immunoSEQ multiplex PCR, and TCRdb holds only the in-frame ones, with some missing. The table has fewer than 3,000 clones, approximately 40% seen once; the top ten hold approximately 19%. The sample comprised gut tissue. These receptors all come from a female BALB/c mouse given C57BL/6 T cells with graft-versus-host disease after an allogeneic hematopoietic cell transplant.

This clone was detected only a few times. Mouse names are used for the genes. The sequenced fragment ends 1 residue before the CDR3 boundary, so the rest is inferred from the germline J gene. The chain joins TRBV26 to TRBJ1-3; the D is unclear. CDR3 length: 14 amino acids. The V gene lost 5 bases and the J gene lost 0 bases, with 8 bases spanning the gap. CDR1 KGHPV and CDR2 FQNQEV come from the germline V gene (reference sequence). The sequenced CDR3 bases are TGTGCCAGCAGTAGACACCATTCTGGAAATACGCTCTAT. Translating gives CASSRHHSGNTLY. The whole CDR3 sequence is CASSRHHSGNTLYF.

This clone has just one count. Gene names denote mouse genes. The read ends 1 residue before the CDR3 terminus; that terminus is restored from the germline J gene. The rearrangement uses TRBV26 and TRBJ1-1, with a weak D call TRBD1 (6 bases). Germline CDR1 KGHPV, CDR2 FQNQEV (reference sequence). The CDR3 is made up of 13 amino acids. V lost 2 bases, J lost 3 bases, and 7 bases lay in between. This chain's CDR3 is CASSLRTDTEVFF. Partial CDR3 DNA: TGTGCCAGCAGTCTGAGGACAGACACAGAAGTCTTC.

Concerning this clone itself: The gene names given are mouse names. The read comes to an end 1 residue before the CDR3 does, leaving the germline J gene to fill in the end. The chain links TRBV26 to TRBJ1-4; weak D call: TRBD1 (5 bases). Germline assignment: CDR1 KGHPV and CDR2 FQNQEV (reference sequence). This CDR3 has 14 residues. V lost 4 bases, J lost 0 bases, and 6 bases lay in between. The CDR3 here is CASSRQLSNERLFF. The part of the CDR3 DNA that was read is TGTGCCAGCAGTCGACAGCTTTCCAACGAAAGATTATTT.

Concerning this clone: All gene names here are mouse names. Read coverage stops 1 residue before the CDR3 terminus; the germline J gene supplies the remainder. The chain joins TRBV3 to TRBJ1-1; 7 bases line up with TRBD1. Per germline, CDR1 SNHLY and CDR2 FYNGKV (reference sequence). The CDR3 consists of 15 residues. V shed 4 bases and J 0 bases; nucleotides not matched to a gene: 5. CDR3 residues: CASSSRQGANTEVFF. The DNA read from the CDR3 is TGTGCCAGCAGCTCCCGACAGGGTGCAAACACAGAAGTCTTC.

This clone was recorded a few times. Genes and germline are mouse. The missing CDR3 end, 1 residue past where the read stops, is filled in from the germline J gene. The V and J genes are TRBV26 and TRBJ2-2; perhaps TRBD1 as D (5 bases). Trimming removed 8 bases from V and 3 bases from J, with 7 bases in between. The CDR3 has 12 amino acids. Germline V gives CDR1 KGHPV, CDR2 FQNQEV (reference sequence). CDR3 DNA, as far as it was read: TGTGCCAGCGAGGGGTACACCGGGCAGCTCTAC. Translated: CASEGYTGQLY. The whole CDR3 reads CASEGYTGQLYF.

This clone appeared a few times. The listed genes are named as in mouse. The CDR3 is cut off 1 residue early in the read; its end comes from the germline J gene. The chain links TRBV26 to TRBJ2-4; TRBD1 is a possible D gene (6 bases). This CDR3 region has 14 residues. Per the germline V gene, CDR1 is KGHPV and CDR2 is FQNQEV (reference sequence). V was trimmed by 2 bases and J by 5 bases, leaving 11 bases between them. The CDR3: CASSLPQGGNTLYF. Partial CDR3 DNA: TGTGCCAGCAGTCTGCCACAGGGAGGAAACACCTTGTAC.

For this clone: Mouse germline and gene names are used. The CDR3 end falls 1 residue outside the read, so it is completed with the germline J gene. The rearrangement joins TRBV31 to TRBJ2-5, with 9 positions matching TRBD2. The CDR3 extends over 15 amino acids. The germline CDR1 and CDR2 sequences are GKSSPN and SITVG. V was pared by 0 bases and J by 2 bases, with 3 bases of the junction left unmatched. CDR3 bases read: TGTGCCTGGAGTCTCGGCTGGGGGGGCCAAGACACCCAGTAC. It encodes CAWSLGWGGQDTQY. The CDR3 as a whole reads CAWSLGWGGQDTQYF.

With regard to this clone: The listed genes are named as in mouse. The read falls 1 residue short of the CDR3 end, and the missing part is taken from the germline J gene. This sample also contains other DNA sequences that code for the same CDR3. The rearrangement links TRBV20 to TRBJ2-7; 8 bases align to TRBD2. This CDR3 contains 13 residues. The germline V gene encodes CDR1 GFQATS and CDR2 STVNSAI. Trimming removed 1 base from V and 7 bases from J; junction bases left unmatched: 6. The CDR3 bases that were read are TGTGGTGCTAGGGTGGGGGGGGCGGAGGAACAGTAC. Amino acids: CGARVGGAEEQY. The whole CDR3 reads CGARVGGAEEQYF.

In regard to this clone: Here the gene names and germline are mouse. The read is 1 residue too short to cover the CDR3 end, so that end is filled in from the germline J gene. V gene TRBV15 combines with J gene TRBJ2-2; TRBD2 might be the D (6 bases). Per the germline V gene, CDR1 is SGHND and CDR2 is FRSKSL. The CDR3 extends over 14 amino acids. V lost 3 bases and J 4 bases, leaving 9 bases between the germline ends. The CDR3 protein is CASSFGGSTGQLYF. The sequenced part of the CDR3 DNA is TGTGCCAGCAGTTTCGGGGGGAGCACCGGGCAGCTCTAC.

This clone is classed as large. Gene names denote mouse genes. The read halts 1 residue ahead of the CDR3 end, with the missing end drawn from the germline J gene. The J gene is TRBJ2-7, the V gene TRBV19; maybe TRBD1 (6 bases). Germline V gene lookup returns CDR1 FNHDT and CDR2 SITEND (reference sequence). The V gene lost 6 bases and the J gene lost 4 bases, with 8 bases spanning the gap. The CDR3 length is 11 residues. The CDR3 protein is CASIQGYEQYF. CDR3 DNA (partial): TGTGCCAGCATCCAGGGGTATGAACAGTAC.

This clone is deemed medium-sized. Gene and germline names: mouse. The CDR3 spells CASSPGQGTYEQYF. The covered CDR3 bases are TGTGCCAGCTCCCCGGGACAGGGGACCTATGAACAGTAC. The chain uses TRBV12-2 and TRBJ2-7; 10 bases align to TRBD1. Coverage ceases 1 residue before the CDR3 finishes, and the germline J gene fills in the end. Trimming took 4 bases from V and 2 from J; bases not matched to a gene: 4. The CDR3 covers 14 residues. In germline, CDR1 is SGHLS, CDR2 HYDKME.

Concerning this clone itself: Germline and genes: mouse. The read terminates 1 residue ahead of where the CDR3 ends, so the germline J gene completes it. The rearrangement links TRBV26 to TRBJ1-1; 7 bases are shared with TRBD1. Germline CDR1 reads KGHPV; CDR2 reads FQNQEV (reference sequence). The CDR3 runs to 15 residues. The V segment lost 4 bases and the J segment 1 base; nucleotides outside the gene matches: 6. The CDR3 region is CASSPRQGGNTEVFF. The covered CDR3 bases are TGTGCCAGCAGTCCGAGACAGGGAGGGAACACAGAAGTCTTC.

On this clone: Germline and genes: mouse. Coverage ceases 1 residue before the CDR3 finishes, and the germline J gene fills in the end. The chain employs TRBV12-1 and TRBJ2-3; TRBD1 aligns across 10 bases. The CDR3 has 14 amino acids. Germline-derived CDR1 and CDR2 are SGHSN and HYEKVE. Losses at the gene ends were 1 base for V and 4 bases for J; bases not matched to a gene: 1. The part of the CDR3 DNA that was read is TGTGCCAGCTCTCTGGGACAGGGGTCAGAAACGCTGTAT. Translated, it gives CASSLGQGSETLY. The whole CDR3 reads CASSLGQGSETLYF.

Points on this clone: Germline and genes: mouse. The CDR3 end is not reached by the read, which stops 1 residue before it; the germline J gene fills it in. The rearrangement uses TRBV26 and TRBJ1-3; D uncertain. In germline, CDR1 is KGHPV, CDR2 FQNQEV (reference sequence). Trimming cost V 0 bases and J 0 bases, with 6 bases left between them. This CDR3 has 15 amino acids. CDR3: CASSLSPVSGNTLYF. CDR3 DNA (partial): TGTGCCAGCAGTCTGTCGCCAGTTTCTGGAAATACGCTCTAT.

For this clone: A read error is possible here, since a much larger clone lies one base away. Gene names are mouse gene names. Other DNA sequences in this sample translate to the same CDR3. CDR3 bases read: TGTGCCAGCTCCCCCGGACTGTTTAACTATGCCGAGCAGTTC. Its translation: CASSPGLFNYAEQF. The CDR3 as a whole reads CASSPGLFNYAEQFF. The rearrangement links TRBV12-1 to TRBJ2-1; D perhaps matches TRBD2 (6 bases). The CDR3 is cut off 1 residue early in the read; its end comes from the germline J gene. Looked up from germline, CDR1 is SGHSN and CDR2 is HYEKVE. This CDR3 contains 15 residues. The entire variable domain, with the rest obtained from reference TRBV12-1 and TRBJ2-1, is as follows: DSGVVQSPRHIIKEKGGRSVLTCIPISGHSNVVWYQQTLGKELKFLIQHYEKVERDKGFLPSRFSVQQFDDYHSEMNMSALELEDSAMYFCASSPGLFNYAEQFFGPGTRLTVL.

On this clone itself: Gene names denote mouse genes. Incomplete CDR3 DNA: TGTGCCAGCTCTCCGGGACTTGCAGAAACGCTGTAT. Translating it yields CASSPGLAETLY. The full CDR3 sequence reads CASSPGLAETLYF. The chain has TRBV12-2 and TRBJ2-3; the D gene is possibly TRBD2 (6 bases). The read ends 1 residue shy of where the CDR3 ends; the end is completed using the germline J gene. The CDR3 spans 13 residues. V was shortened by 2 bases and J by 2 bases, with 7 bases between the two germline ends. Germline V lookup: CDR1 SGHLS, CDR2 HYDKME.

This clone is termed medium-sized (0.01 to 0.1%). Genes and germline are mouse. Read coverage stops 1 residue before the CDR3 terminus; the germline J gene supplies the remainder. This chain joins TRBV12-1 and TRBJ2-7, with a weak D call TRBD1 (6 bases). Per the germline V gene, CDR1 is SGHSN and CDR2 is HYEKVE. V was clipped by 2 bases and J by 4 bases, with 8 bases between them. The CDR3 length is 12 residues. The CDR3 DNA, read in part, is TGTGCCAGCTCTCGCAGGGGTTATGAACAGTAC. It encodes CASSRRGYEQY. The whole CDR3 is CASSRRGYEQYF. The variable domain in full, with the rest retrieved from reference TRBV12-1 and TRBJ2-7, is DSGVVQSPRHIIKEKGGRSVLTCIPISGHSNVVWYQQTLGKELKFLIQHYEKVERDKGFLPSRFSVQQFDDYHSEMNMSALELEDSAMYFCASSRRGYEQYFGPGTRLTVL.

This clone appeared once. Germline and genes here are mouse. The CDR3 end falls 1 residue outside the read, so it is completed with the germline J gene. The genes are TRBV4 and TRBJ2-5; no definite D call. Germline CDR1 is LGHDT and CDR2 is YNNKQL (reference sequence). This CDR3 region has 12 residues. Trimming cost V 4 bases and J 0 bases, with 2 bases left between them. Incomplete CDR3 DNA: TGTGCCAGCAGCTCCAACCAAGACACCCAGTAC. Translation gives CASSSNQDTQY. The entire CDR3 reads CASSSNQDTQYF.

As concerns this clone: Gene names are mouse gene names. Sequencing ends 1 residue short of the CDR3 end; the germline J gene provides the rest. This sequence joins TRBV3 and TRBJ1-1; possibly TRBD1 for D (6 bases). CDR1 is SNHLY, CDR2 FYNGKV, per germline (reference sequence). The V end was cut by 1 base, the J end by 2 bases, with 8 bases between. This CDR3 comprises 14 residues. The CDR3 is CASSLGGANTEVFF. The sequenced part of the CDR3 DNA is TGTGCCAGCAGCTTAGGGGGGGCCAACACAGAAGTCTTC.

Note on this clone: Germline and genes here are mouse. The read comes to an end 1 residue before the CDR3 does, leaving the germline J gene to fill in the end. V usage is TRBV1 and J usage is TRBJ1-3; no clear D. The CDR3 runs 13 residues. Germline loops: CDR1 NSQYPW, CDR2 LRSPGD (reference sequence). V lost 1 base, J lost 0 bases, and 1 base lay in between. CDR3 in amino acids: CTCSAVSGNTLYF. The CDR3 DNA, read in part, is TGCACCTGCAGTGCAGTTTCTGGAAATACGCTCTAT.

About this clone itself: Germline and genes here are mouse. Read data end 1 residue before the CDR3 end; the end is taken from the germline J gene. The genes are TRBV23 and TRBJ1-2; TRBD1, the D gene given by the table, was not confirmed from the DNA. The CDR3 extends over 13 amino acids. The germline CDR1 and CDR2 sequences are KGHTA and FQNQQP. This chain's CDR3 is CSSSYTGNSDYTF. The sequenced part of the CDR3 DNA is TGCTCCAGCAGTTATACAGGGAACTCCGACTACACC.

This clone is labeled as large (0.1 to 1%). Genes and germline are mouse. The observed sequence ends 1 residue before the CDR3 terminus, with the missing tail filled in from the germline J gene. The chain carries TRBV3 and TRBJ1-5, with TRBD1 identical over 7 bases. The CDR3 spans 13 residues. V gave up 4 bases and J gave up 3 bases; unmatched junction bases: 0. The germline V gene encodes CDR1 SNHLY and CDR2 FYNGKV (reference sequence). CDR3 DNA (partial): TGTGCCAGCAGCTGGGACAGCAACCAGGCTCCGCTT. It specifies CASSWDSNQAPL. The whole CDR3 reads CASSWDSNQAPLF.

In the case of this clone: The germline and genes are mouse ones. This CDR3 reads CASSPGQRGNTLYF. CDR3 DNA, as far as it was read: TGTGCCAGCAGTCCGGGACAGAGGGGAAATACGCTCTAT. The chain joins TRBV26 to TRBJ1-3; 7 nucleotides align to TRBD1. Read sequence stops 1 residue before the CDR3 end, and the germline J gene provides the missing end. There are 14 residues in the CDR3. V gave up 4 bases and J gave up 4 bases; unmatched junction bases: 4. Germline V gene sequence: CDR1 KGHPV, CDR2 FQNQEV (reference sequence).

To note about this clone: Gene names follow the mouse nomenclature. CDR3 amino acids: CASSQRTENTLYF. The DNA read from the CDR3 is TGTGCCAGCAGCCAAAGGACAGAAAACACCTTGTAC. The V and J genes are TRBV26 and TRBJ2-4; TRBD1 might be the D (6 bases). The read finishes 1 residue shy of the CDR3 end, and the germline J gene is used to complete it. The CDR3 runs 13 residues. Deletions cut 6 bases from V and 4 bases from J, with 11 bases between. Germline V gives CDR1 KGHPV, CDR2 FQNQEV (reference sequence).

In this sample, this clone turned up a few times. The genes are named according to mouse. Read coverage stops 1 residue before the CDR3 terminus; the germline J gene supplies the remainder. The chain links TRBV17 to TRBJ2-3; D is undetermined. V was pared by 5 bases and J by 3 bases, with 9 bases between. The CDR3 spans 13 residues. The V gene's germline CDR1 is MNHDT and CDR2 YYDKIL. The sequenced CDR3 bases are TGTGCTAGCAGTGGAGGGCCGGCAGAAACGCTGTAT. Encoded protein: CASSGGPAETLY. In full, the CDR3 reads CASSGGPAETLYF.

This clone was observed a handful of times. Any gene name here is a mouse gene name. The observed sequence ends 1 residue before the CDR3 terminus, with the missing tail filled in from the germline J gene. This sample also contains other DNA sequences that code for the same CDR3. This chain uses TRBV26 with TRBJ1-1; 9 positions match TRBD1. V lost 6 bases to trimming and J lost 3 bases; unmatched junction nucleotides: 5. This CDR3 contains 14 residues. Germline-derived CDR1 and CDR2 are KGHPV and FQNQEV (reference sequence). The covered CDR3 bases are TGTGCCAGCAGCCTGGGACAGGGCGACACAGAAGTCTTC. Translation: CASSLGQGDTEVF. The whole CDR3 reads CASSLGQGDTEVFF.

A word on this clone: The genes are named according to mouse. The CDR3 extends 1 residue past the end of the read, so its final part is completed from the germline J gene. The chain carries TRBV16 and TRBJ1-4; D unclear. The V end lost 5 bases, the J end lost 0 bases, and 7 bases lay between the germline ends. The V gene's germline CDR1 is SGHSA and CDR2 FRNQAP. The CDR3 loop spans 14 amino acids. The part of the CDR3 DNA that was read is TGTGCAAGCAGCCTCAGGTTTTCCAACGAAAGATTATTT. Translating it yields CASSLRFSNERLF. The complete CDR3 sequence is CASSLRFSNERLFF.

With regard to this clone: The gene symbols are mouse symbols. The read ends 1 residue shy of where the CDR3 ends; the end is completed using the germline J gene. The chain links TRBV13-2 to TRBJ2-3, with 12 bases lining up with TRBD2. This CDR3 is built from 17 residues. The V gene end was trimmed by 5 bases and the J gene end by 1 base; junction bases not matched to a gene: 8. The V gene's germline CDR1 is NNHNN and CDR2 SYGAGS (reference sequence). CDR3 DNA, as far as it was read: TGTGCCAGCGGCCTCGACTGGGGGGGCGCCGGTGCAGAAACGCTGTAT. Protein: CASGLDWGGAGAETLY. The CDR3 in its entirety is CASGLDWGGAGAETLYF.